This TCR beta chain is from a study of siplizumab effects on memory and regulatory T cells. Study results and limitations: Controls had approximately 27% Treg-derived mappable alloreactive CD4+ clones on average, versus less than 70% with siplizumab.

The assay was immunoSEQ multiplex PCR, and TCRdb's table has in-frame clones only and misses some. Among some 100,000 clones listed, roughly 96% were seen once. Note on this clone: Its matching antigen is unknown.

The CDR3 length is 16 residues. The V gene end was trimmed by 0 bases and the J gene end by 1 base; junction bases not matched to a gene: 4. The germline gives CDR1 SGHRS, CDR2 YFSETQ. The receptor was isolated from a human donor in good health. This sequence joins TRBV5-1 and TRBJ2-3; 8 nucleotides line up with TRBD2. The source material was naive CD4+ T cells sorted from blood. CDR3 sequence reads: CASSLVVSGGTDTQYF. The CDR3 DNA follows: TGCGCCAGCAGCTTGGTCGTTAGCGGGGGCACAGATACGCAGTATTTT.